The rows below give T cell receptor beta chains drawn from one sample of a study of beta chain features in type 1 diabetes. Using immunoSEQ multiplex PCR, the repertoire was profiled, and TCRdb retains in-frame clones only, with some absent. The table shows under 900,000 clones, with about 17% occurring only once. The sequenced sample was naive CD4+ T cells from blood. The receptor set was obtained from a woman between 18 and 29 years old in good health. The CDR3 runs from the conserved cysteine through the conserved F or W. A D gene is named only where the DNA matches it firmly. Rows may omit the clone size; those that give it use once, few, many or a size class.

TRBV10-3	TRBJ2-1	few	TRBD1	TGTGCCATCAGTGCGGACAGGTACAATGAGCAGTTCTTC	CAISADRYNEQFF
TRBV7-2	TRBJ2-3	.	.	TGTGCCAGCAGCTTAGTCTGGGGGGCAGCCGCAGATACGCAGTATTTT	CASSLVWGAAADTQYF
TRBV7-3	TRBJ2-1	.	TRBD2	TGTGCCAGCAGCTTAATGCGGTCGGGCAGCGGGGACTACAATGAGCAGTTCTTC	CASSLMRSGSGDYNEQFF
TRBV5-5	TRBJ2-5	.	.	TGTGCCAGCAGCTTGGGTAGCGAAGAGACCCAGTACTTC	CASSLGSEETQYF
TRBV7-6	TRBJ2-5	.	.	TGTGCCAGCAGCTTAGCTGTTCTGGAGACCCAGTACTTC	CASSLAVLETQYF
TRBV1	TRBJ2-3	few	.	TGCACCAGCAGCCGCGAAGAGGCCAGCACAGATACGCAGTATTTT	CTSSREEASTDTQYF
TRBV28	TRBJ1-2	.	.	TGTGCCAGCAGTCGGAGCTATGGCTACACCTTC	CASSRSYGYTF
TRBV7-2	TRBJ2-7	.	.	TGTGCCAGCAGCCCCTGGCGGGATCTATCCTACGAGCAGTACTTC	CASSPWRDLSYEQYF
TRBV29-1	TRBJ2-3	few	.	TGCAGCGTTCGAGGGTTCCAATCATACACAGATACGCAGTATTTT	CSVRGFQSYTDTQYF
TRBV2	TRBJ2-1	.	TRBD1	TGTGCCAGCAGTGGCCGGGACAGGGAACTCTTC	CASSGRDRELF
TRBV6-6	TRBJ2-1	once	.	TGTGCCAGCAGTTACAGGCCGGGAGCCGGCAATGAGCAGTTCTTC	CASSYRPGAGNEQFF
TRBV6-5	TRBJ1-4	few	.	TGTGCCAGCAGCCGTGGGCGGGGGCGGGAGAAAAAACTGTTTTTT	CASSRGRGREKKLFF
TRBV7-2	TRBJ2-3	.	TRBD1	TGTGCCAGCAACAACCCCCCGGACAGGGTCACAGATACGCAGTATTTT	CASNNPPDRVTDTQYF
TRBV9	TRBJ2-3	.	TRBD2	TGTGCCAGCAGCGTAGCCGCCGGGACTAGCTCATTCACAGATACGCAGTATTTT	CASSVAAGTSSFTDTQYF
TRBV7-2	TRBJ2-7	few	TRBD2	TGTGCCAGCAGCTTAAGGCGAGGGGCGGGAGATTACGAGCAGTACTTC	CASSLRRGAGDYEQYF
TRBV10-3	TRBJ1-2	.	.	TGTGCCATCAGTGGGGGTGTGGTGGACTCTAACTATGGCTACACCTTC	CAISGGVVDSNYGYTF
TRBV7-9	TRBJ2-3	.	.	TGTGCCAGCAGTATAACAGGGAGTACAGATACGCAGTATTTT	CASSITGSTDTQYF
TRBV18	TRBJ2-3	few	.	TGTGCCAGCTCACGTGGGACACACAGCACAGATACGCAGTATTTT	CASSRGTHSTDTQYF
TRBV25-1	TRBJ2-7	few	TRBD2	TGTGCCAGCAGATCTAGCGGGAGGGTAACCTACGAGCAGTACTTC	CASRSSGRVTYEQYF
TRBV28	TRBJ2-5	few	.	TGTGCCAGCCGCCCAGGGGGGCTGCCGGAGACCCAGTACTTC	CASRPGGLPETQYF
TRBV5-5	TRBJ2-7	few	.	TGTGCCAGCAGCTTCGGAGGCTACGAGCAGTACTTC	CASSFGGYEQYF
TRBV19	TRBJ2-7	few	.	TGTGCCAGTAGTATTACAGGTTCCTCCTACGAGCAGTACTTC	CASSITGSSYEQYF
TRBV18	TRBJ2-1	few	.	TGTGCCAGCTCACCACGAGGTGAGCAGTTCTTC	CASSPRGEQFF
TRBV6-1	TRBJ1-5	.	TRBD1	TGTGCCAGCAGCGCGGGACAGGCGGTAGAATGGCCCCAGCATTTT	CASSAGQAVEWPQHF
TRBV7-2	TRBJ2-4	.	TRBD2	TGTGCCAGCAGCATTAGCCCGGGACTAGTGGGAGTCTACTTC	CASSISPGLVGVYF
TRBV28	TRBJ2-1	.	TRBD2	TGTGCCAGCAGTTCAAGCGGGAGATCGGGCAATGAGCAGTTCTTC	CASSSSGRSGNEQFF
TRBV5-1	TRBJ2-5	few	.	TGCGCCAGCAGCCCTGGGGCGCAGGGGGAGACCCAGTACTTC	CASSPGAQGETQYF
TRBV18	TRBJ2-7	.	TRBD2	TGTGCCAGCTCACCAACGGGACTAGCGGCATCCTACGAGCAGTACTTC	CASSPTGLAASYEQYF
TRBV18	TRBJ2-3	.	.	TGTGCCAGCTCACTTGGGACTAGCACAGATACGCAGTATTTT	CASSLGTSTDTQYF
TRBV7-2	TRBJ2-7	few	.	TGTGCCAGCTCCTACGGGGGCACGTCCTACGAGCAGTACTTC	CASSYGGTSYEQYF
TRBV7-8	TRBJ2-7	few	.	TGTGCCAGCAGCTTAAACCGGGACGGTTACGAGCAGTACTTC	CASSLNRDGYEQYF
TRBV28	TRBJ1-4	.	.	TGTGCCAGGATACGACAGGTTGAAGAAAAACTGTTTTTT	CARIRQVEEKLFF
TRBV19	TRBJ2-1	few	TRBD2	TGTGCCAGTAGTGTACTAGCGGGACCCCACAATGAGCAGTTCTTC	CASSVLAGPHNEQFF
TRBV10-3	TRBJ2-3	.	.	TGTGCCATCAGTGATTCAAGGGCAGTGGCAGATACGCAGTATTTT	CAISDSRAVADTQYF
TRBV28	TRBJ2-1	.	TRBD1	TGTGCCAGCAGTTTATCCGGGGACAGGGGTTTCTTC	CASSLSGDRGFF
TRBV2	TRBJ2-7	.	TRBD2	TGTGCCAGCGTAGCGGGCCCATCCTACGAGCAGTACTTC	CASVAGPSYEQYF
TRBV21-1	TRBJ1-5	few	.	TGTGCCAGCACCTACCACCGATGCATTAGCAATCAGCCCCAGCATTTT	CASTYHRCISNQPQHF
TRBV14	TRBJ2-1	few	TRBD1	TGTGCCAGCAGCCTCTTTCCGGGACAGGGATACCACCAGAGACAGTTCTTC	CASSLFPGQGYHQRQFF
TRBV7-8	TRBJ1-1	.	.	TGTGCCAGCAGACCATCGCTGGGTCACGGAATGAACACTGAAGCTTTCTTT	CASRPSLGHGMNTEAFF
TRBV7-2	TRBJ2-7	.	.	TGTGCCAGCAGCCTCCAAGAGTTTGGGCCCTCCTACGAGCAGTACTTC	CASSLQEFGPSYEQYF
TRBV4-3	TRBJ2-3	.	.	TGCGCCAGCAGCCAAGACGGGAGGGGGCCCACAGATACGCAGTATTTT	CASSQDGRGPTDTQYF
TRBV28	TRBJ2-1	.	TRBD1	TGTGCCAGCAGTTTAGTGCCTGGGACAGGGACAAACAATGAGCAGTTCTTC	CASSLVPGTGTNNEQFF
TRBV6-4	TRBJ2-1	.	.	TGTGCCAGCAGTGTCTTCGCCGGGGCATACAATGAGCAGTTCTTC	CASSVFAGAYNEQFF
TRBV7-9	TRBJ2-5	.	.	TGTGCCAGCAGCTTAGCGGCAGCCTTGTACCAAGAGACCCAGTACTTC	CASSLAAALYQETQYF
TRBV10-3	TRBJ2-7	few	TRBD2	TGTGCCATTACTAGCGGGTACGAGCAGTACTTC	CAITSGYEQYF
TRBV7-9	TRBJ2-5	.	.	TGTGCCAGCAGCTTGGCCCGAGGGGAGACCCAGTACTTC	CASSLARGETQYF
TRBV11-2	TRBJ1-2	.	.	TGTGCCAGCAGCTTAGTAGCCAGACCCAATGGCTACACCTTC	CASSLVARPNGYTF
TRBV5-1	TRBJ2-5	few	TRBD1	TGCGCCAGCAGCGGCCGACAGGGAACTCGGTCCCAAGAGACCCAGTACTTC	CASSGRQGTRSQETQYF
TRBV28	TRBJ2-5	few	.	TGTGCCAGCTCTGGGGCATCGTACCAAGAGACCCAGTACTTC	CASSGASYQETQYF
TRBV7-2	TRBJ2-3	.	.	TGTGCCAGCAGCTTGGGGCCCGTGGGCGGGACCAGCACAGATACGCAGTATTTT	CASSLGPVGGTSTDTQYF
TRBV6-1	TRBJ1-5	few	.	TGTGCCCTCTCCCCGGCCAGTTACAATCAGCCCCAGCATTTT	CALSPASYNQPQHF
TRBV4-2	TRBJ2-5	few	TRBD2	TGTGCCAGCAGCCAAGGGCTAGCGGGAGTAGAGACCCAGTACTTC	CASSQGLAGVETQYF
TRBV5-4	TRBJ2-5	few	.	TGTGCCAGCAGACGGGCCAGCCAAGAGACCCAGTACTTC	CASRRASQETQYF
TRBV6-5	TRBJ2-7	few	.	TGTGCCAGCAGCTCAGGGACCTACGAGCAGTACTTC	CASSSGTYEQYF
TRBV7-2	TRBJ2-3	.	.	TGTGCCAGCACCCCCCCCGGGTCTTCTAGCACAGATACGCAGTATTTT	CASTPPGSSSTDTQYF
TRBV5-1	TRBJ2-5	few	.	TGCGCCAGCAGCAAGGGACACCGCGGCGGGGAGACCCAGTACTTC	CASSKGHRGGETQYF
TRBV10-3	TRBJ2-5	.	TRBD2	TGTGCCATCAGTGGCGGGACTAGAGGCGAGACCCAGTACTTC	CAISGGTRGETQYF